This T cell receptor (beta chain) was sequenced during a study of blood T cells in healthy people across ages. Study in general: Per every two T cells, about one barcoded beta molecule was captured by template switching.

Each donor was a healthy Caucasian individual from Russia, aged roughly 6 to 100. A second PCR of roughly 7 to 11 cycles used a sample-barcoded 5' primer and a J-beta primer mix. TCRdb reprocessed the 5' RACE reads via MiXCR and lists one record per CDR3 protein. The sample lists under 1,000,000 distinct CDR3 sequences; about 36% were seen once. As to this clonotype: Mismatch with germline at one junction end may stem from a read error.

This CDR3 has 16 residues. Germline CDR1 SNHLY, CDR2 FYNNEI. This chain uses TRBV2 with TRBJ2-1, with 10 bases lining up with TRBD2. The source is a young man in good health. Material for sequencing was blood. Written as DNA, the CDR3 is TGTGCCAGCAAGTTGGGTAGCGGGGGGTCCTACAAGGAGCAGTTCTTC. It yields the protein CASKLGSGGSYKEQFF.